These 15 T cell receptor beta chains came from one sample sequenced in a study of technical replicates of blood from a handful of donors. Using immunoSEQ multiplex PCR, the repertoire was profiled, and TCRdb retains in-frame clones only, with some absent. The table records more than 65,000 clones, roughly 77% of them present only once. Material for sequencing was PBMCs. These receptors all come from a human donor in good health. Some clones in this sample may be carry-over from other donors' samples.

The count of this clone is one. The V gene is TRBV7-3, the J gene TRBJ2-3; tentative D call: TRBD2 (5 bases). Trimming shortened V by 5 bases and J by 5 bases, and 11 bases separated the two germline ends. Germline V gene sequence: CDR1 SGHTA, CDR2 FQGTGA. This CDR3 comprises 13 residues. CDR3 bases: TGTGCCAGCAGCGGGCGGGCGGGAGATACGCAGTATTTT. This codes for CASSGRAGDTQYF. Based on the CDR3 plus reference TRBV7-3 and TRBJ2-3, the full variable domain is GAGVSQTPSNKVTEKGKYVELRCDPISGHTALYWYRQSLGQGPEFLIYFQGTGAADDSGLPNDRFFAVRPEGSVSTLKIQRTERGDSAVYLCASSGRAGDTQYFGPGTRLTVL.

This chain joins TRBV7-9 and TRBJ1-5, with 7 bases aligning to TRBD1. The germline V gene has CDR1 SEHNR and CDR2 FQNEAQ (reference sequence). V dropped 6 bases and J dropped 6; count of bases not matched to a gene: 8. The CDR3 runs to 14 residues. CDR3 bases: TGTGCCAGCAGTCATGACAGGGCTTCTCAGCCCCAGCATTTT. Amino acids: CASSHDRASQPQHF. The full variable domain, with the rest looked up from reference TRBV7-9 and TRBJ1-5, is DTGVSQNPRHKITKRGQNVTFRCDPISEHNRLYWYRQTLGQGPEFLTYFQNEAQLEKSRLLSDRFSAERPKGSFSTLEIQRTEQGDSAMYLCASSHDRASQPQHFGDGTRLSIL.

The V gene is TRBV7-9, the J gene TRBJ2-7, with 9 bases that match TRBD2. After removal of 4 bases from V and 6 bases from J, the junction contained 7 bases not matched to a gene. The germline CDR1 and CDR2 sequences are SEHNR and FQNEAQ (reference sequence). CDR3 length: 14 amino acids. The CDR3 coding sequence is TGTGCCAGCAGCTATCGTAGCGGGAGAGGCGAGCAGTACTTC. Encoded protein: CASSYRSGRGEQYF.

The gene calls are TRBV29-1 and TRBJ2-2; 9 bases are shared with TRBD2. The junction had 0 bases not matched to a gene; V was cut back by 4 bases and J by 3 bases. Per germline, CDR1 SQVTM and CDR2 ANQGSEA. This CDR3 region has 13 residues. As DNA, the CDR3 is TGCAGCGTTGTAGCGGGGGACACCGGGGAGCTGTTTTTT. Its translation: CSVVAGDTGELFF.

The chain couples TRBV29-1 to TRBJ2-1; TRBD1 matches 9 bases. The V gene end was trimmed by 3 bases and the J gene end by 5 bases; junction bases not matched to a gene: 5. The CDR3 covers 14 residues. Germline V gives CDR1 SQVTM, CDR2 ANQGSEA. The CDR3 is CSVDDRGANNEQFF. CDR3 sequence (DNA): TGCAGCGTTGACGACAGGGGGGCGAACAATGAGCAGTTCTTC.

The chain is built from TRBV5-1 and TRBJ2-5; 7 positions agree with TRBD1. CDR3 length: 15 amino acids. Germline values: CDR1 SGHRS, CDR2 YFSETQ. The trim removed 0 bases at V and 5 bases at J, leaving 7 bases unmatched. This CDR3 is CASSLDGRGTETQYF. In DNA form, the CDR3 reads TGCGCCAGCAGCTTGGATGGCAGGGGGACGGAGACCCAGTACTTC.

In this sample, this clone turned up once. CDR3 residues: CAWNSRRHSYEQYF. The CDR3 DNA follows: TGTGCCTGGAACAGCCGTCGTCACTCCTACGAGCAGTACTTC. This chain connects TRBV30 to TRBJ2-7; D not resolved. CDR1 and CDR2 (germline): GTSNPN, SVGIG (reference sequence). V lost 4 bases, J lost 0 bases, and 13 bases lay in between. The CDR3 loop spans 14 amino acids.

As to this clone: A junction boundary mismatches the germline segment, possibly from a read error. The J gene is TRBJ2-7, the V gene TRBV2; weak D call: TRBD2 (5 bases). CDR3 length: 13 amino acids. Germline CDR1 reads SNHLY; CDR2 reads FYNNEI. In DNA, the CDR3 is TGTGCCAGCGGTGACCCCGAGGGCTACGAGCAGTACTTC. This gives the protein CASGDPEGYEQYF.

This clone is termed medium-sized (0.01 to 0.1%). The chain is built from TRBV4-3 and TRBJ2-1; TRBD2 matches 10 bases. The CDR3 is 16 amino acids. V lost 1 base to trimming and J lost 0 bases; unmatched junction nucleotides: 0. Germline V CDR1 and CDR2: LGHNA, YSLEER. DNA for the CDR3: TGCGCCAGCAGCCAAGGACTAGCGGGCTCCTACAATGAGCAGTTCTTC. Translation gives CASSQGLAGSYNEQFF.

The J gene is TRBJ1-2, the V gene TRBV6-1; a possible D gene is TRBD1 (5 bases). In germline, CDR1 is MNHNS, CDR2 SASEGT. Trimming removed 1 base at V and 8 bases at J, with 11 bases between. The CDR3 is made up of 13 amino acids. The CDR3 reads CASSEVGEGGYTF. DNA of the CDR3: TGTGCCAGCAGTGAAGTAGGGGAGGGAGGCTACACCTTC.

The CDR3 loop reads CASSIGGNSDTQYF. The CDR3 DNA follows: TGTGCCAGTAGTATTGGGGGGAATTCAGATACGCAGTATTTT. The chain has TRBV19 and TRBJ2-3; a weak D match, TRBD2 (6 bases). V lost 3 bases and J lost 4, with 11 bases in between. The CDR3 extends over 14 amino acids. The germline V gene encodes CDR1 LNHDA and CDR2 SQIVND (reference sequence).

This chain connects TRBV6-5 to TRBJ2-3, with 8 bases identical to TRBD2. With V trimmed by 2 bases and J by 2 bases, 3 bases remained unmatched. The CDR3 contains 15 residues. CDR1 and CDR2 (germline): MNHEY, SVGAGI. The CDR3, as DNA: TGTGCCAGCAGTTACGGCGGGGGGAACACAGATACGCAGTATTTT. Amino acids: CASSYGGGNTDTQYF.

In nucleotides, the CDR3 is TGTGCCAGCAGAACGACTAGCGGGGGGCGGGGTGAGCAGTTCTTC. Its protein product is CASRTTSGGRGEQFF. The chain is built from TRBV6-4 and TRBJ2-1; 13 bases match TRBD2. CDR1 and CDR2 (germline): MRHNA, SNTAGT. V lost 6 bases and J lost 9; bases outside the gene matches: 8. The CDR3 extends over 15 amino acids.

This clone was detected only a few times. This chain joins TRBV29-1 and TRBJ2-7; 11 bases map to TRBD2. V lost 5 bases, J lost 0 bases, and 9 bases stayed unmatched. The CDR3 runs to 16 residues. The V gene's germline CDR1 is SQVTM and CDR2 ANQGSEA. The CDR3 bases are TGCAGCGTTTCCGGGACTAGCGGATTTCACTCCTACGAGCAGTACTTC. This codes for CSVSGTSGFHSYEQYF.

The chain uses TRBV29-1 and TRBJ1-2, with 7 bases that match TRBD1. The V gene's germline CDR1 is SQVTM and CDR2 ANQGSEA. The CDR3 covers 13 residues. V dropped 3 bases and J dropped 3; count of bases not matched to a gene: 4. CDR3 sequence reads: CSVDGGTDYGYTF. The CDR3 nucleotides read TGCAGCGTTGATGGGGGGACAGACTATGGCTACACCTTC.